Following are 15 T cell receptor beta chains from one sample sequenced in a study of T cell changes during pregnancy in multiple sclerosis (dated by TCRdb to the late 2010s). Receptor amplification or capture employed the immunoSEQ multiplex PCR assay. TCRdb's version of the immuneACCESS table is confined to in-frame rearrangements and falls short of the full clone set. An unresolved V gene accounts for under half of the shortfall where checked; the remainder is of unknown origin. In this sample the table shows around 36,000 clones, roughly 90% of which occur a single time. The top ten constitute 10% to 15% of the sample. Material: CD8+ T cells from peripheral blood mononuclear cells, obtained in the first trimester of pregnancy. These receptors were obtained from a female donor with multiple sclerosis, enrolled in a pregnancy study.

The rearrangement links TRBV27 to TRBJ1-6; 7 nucleotides agree with TRBD1. Germline CDR1 is MNHEY and CDR2 is SMNVEV (reference sequence). V was pared by 5 bases and J by 3 bases, with 4 bases of the junction left unmatched. This CDR3 contains 15 residues. CDR3 loop: CASSIDRVYNSPLHF. The CDR3, as DNA: TGTGCCAGCAGTATCGACAGGGTCTATAATTCACCCCTCCACTTT.

The chain combines TRBV15 with TRBJ2-1; D unclear. The CDR3 spans 13 residues. Germline V gene lookup returns CDR1 LNHNV and CDR2 YYDKDF (reference sequence). Trimming cost V 5 bases and J 0 bases, with 5 bases left between them. The CDR3 bases are TGTGCCACCAGCTTGAGCTCCTACAATGAGCAGTTCTTC. This translates into CATSLSSYNEQFF.

V is TRBV25-1 and J is TRBJ1-6; D is unresolved. CDR1 and CDR2 (germline): MGHDK, SYGVNS. The CDR3 totals 14 residues. Trimming left V 2 bases short and J 7 bases short, with 9 bases between. The CDR3 region has the DNA TGTGCCAGCAGTGAAGTTTCCCGGAATTCACCCCTCCACTTT. Its translation: CASSEVSRNSPLHF. The full variable domain, completed using reference TRBV25-1 and TRBJ1-6, is EADIYQTPRYLVIGTGKKITLECSQTMGHDKMYWYQQDPGMELHLIHYSYGVNSTEKGDLSSESTVSRIRTEHFPLTLESARPSHTSQYLCASSEVSRNSPLHFGNGTRLTVT.

The chain recombines TRBV2 with TRBJ1-1; the D is unclear. The CDR3 consists of 14 residues. Germline assignment: CDR1 SNHLY and CDR2 FYNNEI. V lost 7 bases and J 2 bases, leaving 14 bases between the germline ends. The DNA of the CDR3 is TGTGCCAGCACTGATTACAGCAGAAACACTGAAGCTTTCTTT. It specifies CASTDYSRNTEAFF. The full variable domain, with the rest looked up from reference TRBV2 and TRBJ1-1, is EPEVTQTPSHQVTQMGQEVILRCVPISNHLYFYWYRQILGQKVEFLVSFYNNEISEKSEIFDDQFSVERPDGSNFTLKIRSTKLEDSAMYFCASTDYSRNTEAFFGQGTRLTVV.

Here the CDR3 DNA reads TGTGCCAGCAGCCCACTAGCGGTAGCCAACACCGGGGAGCTGTTTTTT. Protein product: CASSPLAVANTGELFF. This chain connects TRBV7-9 to TRBJ2-2; 8 bases map to TRBD2. Looked up from germline, CDR1 is SEHNR and CDR2 is FQNEAQ (reference sequence). This CDR3 is 16 amino acids long. With 5 bases clipped from V and 2 bases from J, the junction kept 7 bases outside the gene matches.

This rearrangement joins TRBV11-1 to TRBJ1-2; D unresolved. Germline assignment: CDR1 SGHAT and CDR2 FQDESV (reference sequence). V lost 7 bases, J lost 8 bases, and 17 bases lay in between. The CDR3 sequence is 13 residues long. The CDR3 bases are TGTGCCAGCACTCCCATTAGAGGGCGAGGCTACACCTTC. This translates into CASTPIRGRGYTF.

The chain uses TRBV11-1 and TRBJ2-7; the D gene is possibly TRBD1 (5 bases). The CDR3 is 14 amino acids. Trimming took off 3 bases at V and 4 bases at J, with 13 bases between the two ends. Germline loops: CDR1 SGHAT, CDR2 FQDESV (reference sequence). CDR3 DNA: TGTGCCAGCAGCTTTTTAGGGGATGTTTACGAGCAGTACTTC. Translating it yields CASSFLGDVYEQYF.

This clone was seen only once. The chain employs TRBV7-6 and TRBJ1-4, with TRBD1 identical over 12 bases. Germline CDR1 is SGHVS and CDR2 is FNYEAQ. V lost 5 bases, J lost 4 bases, and 5 bases stayed unmatched. The CDR3 has 16 residues. DNA for the CDR3: TGTGCCAGCAGCCCGGGACAGGGGGCAAGTAATGAAAAACTGTTTTTT. It is translated as CASSPGQGASNEKLFF.

The sample holds a few counts of this clone. This rearrangement joins TRBV2 to TRBJ1-6, with 7 positions matching TRBD1. J was trimmed by 7 bases and V by 5 bases; bases with no gene match: 5. Germline CDR1 is SNHLY and CDR2 is FYNNEI. The CDR3 totals 14 residues. The CDR3 is CASSQGGINSPLHF. The CDR3 DNA reads as TGTGCCAGCAGTCAGGGGGGCATAAATTCACCCCTCCACTTT.

This sequence joins TRBV7-6 and TRBJ2-7; 7 nucleotides align to TRBD1. Germline lookup yields CDR1 SGHVS and CDR2 FNYEAQ. V lost 5 bases to trimming and J lost 4 bases; unmatched junction nucleotides: 8. The CDR3 consists of 14 residues. The CDR3 DNA is TGTGCCAGCAGCGCCCGGACAGGAGGTTACGAGCAGTACTTC. It yields the protein CASSARTGGYEQYF.

The gene calls are TRBV10-1 and TRBJ1-6; TRBD1 agrees at 8 bases. The CDR3 covers 15 residues. J gave up 10 bases and V 4 bases, and 9 bases lay outside the gene matches. CDR1 is WNHNN, CDR2 SYGVQD, per germline (reference sequence). The DNA of the CDR3 is TGCGCCAGCAGTGGACAGGGGCGGCAGAGGTCACCCCTCCACTTT. Encoded protein: CASSGQGRQRSPLHF.

The chain links TRBV9 to TRBJ1-2; D ambiguous. The CDR3 runs to 13 residues. Per the germline V gene, CDR1 is SGDLS and CDR2 is YYNGEE. The V and J ends lost 3 bases and 7 bases respectively, with 13 bases between them. This CDR3 is CASSADRSGGYTF. CDR3 coding DNA: TGTGCCAGCAGCGCAGACCGGTCGGGTGGCTACACCTTC.

The chain combines TRBV6-5 with TRBJ2-3; 10 nucleotides line up with TRBD1. Looked up from germline, CDR1 is MNHEY and CDR2 is SVGAGI. V lost 2 bases and J lost 4; bases outside the gene matches: 3. This CDR3 comprises 15 residues. The CDR3 protein is CASSYRQGAADTQYF. CDR3 DNA: TGTGCCAGCAGTTACCGACAGGGGGCCGCAGATACGCAGTATTTT.

CDR3 DNA: TGTGCCAGCAGCTTGGCGGGTCGGGGGAACACAGATACGCAGTATTTT. This gives the protein CASSLAGRGNTDTQYF. The V call is TRBV5-6, the J call TRBJ2-3, with D perhaps matching TRBD2 (6 bases). This CDR3 has 16 residues. The ends were cut back, 0 bases at V and 2 bases at J, with 13 bases in the middle. CDR1 is SGHDT and CDR2 is YYEEEE in the germline V gene.

This chain links TRBV29-1 with TRBJ1-3; D not certain. This CDR3 has 14 amino acids. Germline-derived CDR1 and CDR2 are SQVTM and ANQGSEA. The CDR3 DNA is TGCATACCAGGAACAGTTATCTCTGGAAACACCATATATTTT. Its translation: CIPGTVISGNTIYF.